The present TCR beta chain was sequenced within a study of T cell changes during pregnancy in multiple sclerosis. TCRdb keeps only in-frame clones here, not all; method: immunoSEQ multiplex PCR. The sample holds some 74,000 clones, 92% seen once. The CDR3 is 14 residues long. Looked up from germline, CDR1 is SEHNR and CDR2 is FQNEAQ (reference sequence). V dropped 8 bases and J dropped 7; count of bases not matched to a gene: 10. Material: peripheral blood, obtained before pregnancy. This clonotype was obtained from a female donor with multiple sclerosis, enrolled in a pregnancy study. The J gene is TRBJ2-7, the V gene TRBV7-9; 11 bases fit TRBD1. CDR3 sequence: CASVLGQGANEQYF. The CDR3 DNA follows: TGTGCCAGCGTTTTAGGACAGGGGGCAAATGAGCAGTACTTC. The complete variable domain, with remaining parts taken from reference TRBV7-9 and TRBJ2-7, reads DTGVSQNPRHKITKRGQNVTFRCDPISEHNRLYWYRQTLGQGPEFLTYFQNEAQLEKSRLLSDRFSAERPKGSFSTLEIQRTEQGDSAMYLCASVLGQGANEQYFGPGTRLTVT.